These 5 T cell receptor beta chains were all obtained from the same sample, sequenced in a study of cytomegalovirus exposure and HLA in healthy donors. With 60 Vbeta and 13 Jbeta primers, the PCR was carried out. The table came from immunoSEQ multiplex PCR; TCRdb's copy has only in-frame clones and leaves some out. This table holds about 140,000 clones, roughly 80% found once. Source material: PBMCs. These receptors originate from a female donor in good health and CMV-seronegative.

The rearrangement links TRBV5-1 to TRBJ2-7; TRBD2 matches at 9 bases. V lost 3 bases and J lost 4; bases outside the gene matches: 2. Germline V gene data show CDR1 as SGHRS and CDR2 as YFSETQ. This CDR3 region has 13 residues. The CDR3 protein is CASSYSGSYEQYF. The CDR3 DNA reads TGCGCCAGCAGCTATAGCGGGAGTTACGAGCAGTACTTC.

The CDR3 reads CASSGDTNTDTQYF. In DNA form, the CDR3 reads TGCGCCAGCAGCGGGGACACAAACACAGATACGCAGTATTTT. The chain recombines TRBV5-1 with TRBJ2-3; possible D gene TRBD1, 6 bases. This CDR3 is 14 amino acids long. V lost 4 bases and J lost 2, with 11 bases in between. Germline V gives CDR1 SGHRS, CDR2 YFSETQ.

This chain connects TRBV10-2 to TRBJ1-1; tentatively, D is TRBD1 (6 bases). Trimming removed 3 bases from V and 1 base from J, with 9 bases in between. The germline CDR1 and CDR2 sequences are WSHSY and SAAADI. The CDR3 has 14 residues. This chain's CDR3 is CASSDLGQNTEAFF. CDR3 sequence (DNA): TGCGCCAGCAGTGACTTGGGACAGAACACTGAAGCTTTCTTT.

This clone was seen once. The chain employs TRBV7-2 and TRBJ2-5, with 10 bases fitting TRBD1. CDR1 and CDR2 from the germline V gene are SGHTA and FQGNSA. The CDR3 is 15 residues long. The junction had 7 bases not matched to a gene; V was cut back by 5 bases and J by 4 bases. In DNA form, the CDR3 reads TGTGCCAGCAGCCGACAGGGGGCGCGAGGAGAGACCCAGTACTTC. It translates to CASSRQGARGETQYF.

CDR3 nucleotides: TGTGCCAGCAGCTTAGGGCACTCCTACGAGCAGTACTTC. It codes for CASSLGHSYEQYF. The gene calls are TRBV11-2 and TRBJ2-7; D ambiguous. Per the germline V gene, CDR1 is SGHAT and CDR2 is FQNNGV. Trimming took 1 base from V and 0 from J, leaving 4 bases between them. The CDR3 spans 13 residues.